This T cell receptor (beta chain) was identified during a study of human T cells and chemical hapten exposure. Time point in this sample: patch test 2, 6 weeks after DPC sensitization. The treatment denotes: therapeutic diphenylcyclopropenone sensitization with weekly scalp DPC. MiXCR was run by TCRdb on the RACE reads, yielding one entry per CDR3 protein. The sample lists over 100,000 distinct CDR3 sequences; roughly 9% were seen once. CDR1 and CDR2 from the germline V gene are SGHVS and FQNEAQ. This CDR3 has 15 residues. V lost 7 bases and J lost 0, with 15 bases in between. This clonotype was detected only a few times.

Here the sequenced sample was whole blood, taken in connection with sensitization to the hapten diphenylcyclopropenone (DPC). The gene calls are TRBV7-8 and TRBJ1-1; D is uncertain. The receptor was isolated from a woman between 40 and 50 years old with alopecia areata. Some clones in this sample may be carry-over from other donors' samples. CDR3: CASTIQGSLNTEAFF. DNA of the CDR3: TGTGCCAGCACCATCCAAGGGTCTTTGAACACTGAAGCTTTCTTT.